The T cell receptor beta chain described here comes from a study of cytomegalovirus exposure and HLA in healthy donors. V lost 1 base, J lost 4 bases, and 9 bases stayed unmatched. Germline CDR1 reads LGHNA; CDR2 reads YNFKEQ. CDR3 length: 17 amino acids. The PCR ran on 60 Vbeta and 13 Jbeta primers. Only in-frame clones appear in the TCRdb table, and some are missing; sequencing was by immunoSEQ multiplex PCR. The table includes around 86,000 clones, 75% to 80% detected once. Sequenced material: PBMCs. This sequence was found in a female donor in good health and CMV-seronegative. V and J are TRBV4-2 and TRBJ2-3; 9 bases align to TRBD2. In DNA, the CDR3 is TGTGCCAGCAGCCAAGCAGCGGGGGGAATTGGGGCAGATACGCAGTATTTT. It codes for CASSQAAGGIGADTQYF.